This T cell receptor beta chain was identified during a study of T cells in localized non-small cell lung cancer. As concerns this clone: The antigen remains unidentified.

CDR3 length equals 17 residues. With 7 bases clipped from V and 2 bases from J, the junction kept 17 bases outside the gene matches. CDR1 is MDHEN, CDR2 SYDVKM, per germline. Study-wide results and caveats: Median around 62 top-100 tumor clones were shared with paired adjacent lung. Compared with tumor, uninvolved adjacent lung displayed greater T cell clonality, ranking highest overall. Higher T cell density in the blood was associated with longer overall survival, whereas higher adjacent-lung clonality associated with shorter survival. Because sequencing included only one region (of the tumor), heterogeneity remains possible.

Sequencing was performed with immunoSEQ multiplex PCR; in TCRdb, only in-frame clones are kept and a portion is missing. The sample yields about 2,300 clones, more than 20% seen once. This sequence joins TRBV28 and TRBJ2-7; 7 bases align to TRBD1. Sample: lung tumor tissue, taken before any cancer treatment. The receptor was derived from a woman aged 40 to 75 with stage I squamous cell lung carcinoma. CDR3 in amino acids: CASTDGLGGYKTYEQYF. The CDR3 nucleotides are TGTGCCAGCACCGACGGTTTAGGGGGCTACAAAACCTACGAGCAGTACTTC.